The clone carrying this T cell receptor beta chain was seen at least ten times. This entry belongs to a study of T cells in Graves' hyperthyroidism and ophthalmopathy. Template material for amplifying TCR beta CDR3 regions consisted of RNA transcripts. RT-PCR in the first round (using the HTBI primer set) targeted the TCR CDR3. TCRdb re-called the multiplex PCR reads through MiXCR, storing one row per CDR3 protein. The sample records more than 350,000 distinct CDR3 sequences, roughly 15% being singletons. Germline CDR1 is SGHAT and CDR2 is FQNNGV. The CDR3 is 12 residues long. Deletions cut 8 bases from V and 2 bases from J, with 7 bases between.

Sequencing was done on a sample of blood. The TCR originated in a woman aged 55-75 years with Graves' ophthalmopathy. The rearrangement links TRBV11-2 to TRBJ1-3; possible D gene TRBD1, 5 bases. CDR3 region: CASGTAGNTIYF. The CDR3 region has the DNA TGTGCCAGCGGGACGGCTGGAAACACCATATATTTT.